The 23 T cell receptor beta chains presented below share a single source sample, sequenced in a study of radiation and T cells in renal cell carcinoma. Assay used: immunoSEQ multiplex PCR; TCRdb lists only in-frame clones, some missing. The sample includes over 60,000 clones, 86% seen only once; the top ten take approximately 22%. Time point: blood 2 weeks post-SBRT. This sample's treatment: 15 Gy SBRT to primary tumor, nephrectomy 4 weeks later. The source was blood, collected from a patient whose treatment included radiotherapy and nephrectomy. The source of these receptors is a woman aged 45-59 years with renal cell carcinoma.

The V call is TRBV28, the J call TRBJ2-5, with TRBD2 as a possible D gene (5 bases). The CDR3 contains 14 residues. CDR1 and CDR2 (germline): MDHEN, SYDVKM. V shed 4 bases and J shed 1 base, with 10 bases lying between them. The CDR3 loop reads CASSSIALQETQYF. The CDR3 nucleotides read TGTGCCAGCAGTTCTATAGCGCTCCAAGAGACCCAGTACTTC.

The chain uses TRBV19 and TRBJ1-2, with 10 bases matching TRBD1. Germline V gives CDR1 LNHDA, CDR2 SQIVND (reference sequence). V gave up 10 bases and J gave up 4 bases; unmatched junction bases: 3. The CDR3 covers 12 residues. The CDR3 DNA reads TGTGCCACCGGGGACAGGGGCTATGGCTACACCTTC. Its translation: CATGDRGYGYTF.

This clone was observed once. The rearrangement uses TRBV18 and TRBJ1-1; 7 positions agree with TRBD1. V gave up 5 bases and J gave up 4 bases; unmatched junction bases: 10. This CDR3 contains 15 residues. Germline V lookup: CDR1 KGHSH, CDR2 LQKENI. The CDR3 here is CASSSIGQEGTEAFF. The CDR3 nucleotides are TGTGCCAGCTCATCAATAGGACAGGAGGGCACTGAAGCTTTCTTT.

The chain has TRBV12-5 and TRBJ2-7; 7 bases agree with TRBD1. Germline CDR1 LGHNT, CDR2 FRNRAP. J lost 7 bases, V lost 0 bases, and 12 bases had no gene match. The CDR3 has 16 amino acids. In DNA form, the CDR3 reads TGTGCTAGTGGTTTGGTACTGGGACAGAACACGATTGAGCAGTACTTC. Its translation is CASGLVLGQNTIEQYF.

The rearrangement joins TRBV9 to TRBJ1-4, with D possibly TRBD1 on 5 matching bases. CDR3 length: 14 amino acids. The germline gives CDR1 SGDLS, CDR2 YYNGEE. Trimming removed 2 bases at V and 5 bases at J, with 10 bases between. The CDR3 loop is CASSVGTVNEKLFF. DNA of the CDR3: TGTGCCAGCAGCGTCGGGACGGTCAATGAAAAACTGTTTTTT. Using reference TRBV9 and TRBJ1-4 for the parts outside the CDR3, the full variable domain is DSGVTQTPKHLITATGQRVTLRCSPRSGDLSVYWYQQSLDQGLQFLIQYYNGEERAKGNILERFSAQQFPDLHSELNLSSLELGDSALYFCASSVGTVNEKLFFGSGTQLSVL.

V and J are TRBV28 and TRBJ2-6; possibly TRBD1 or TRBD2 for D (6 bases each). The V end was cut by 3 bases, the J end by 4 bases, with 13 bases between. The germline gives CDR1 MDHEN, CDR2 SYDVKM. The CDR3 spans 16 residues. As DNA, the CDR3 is TGTGCCAGCAGTTTTGCAGGGGACTCAGGGGCCAACGTCCTGACTTTC. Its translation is CASSFAGDSGANVLTF. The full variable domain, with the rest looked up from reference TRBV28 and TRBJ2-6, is DVKVTQSSRYLVKRTGEKVFLECVQDMDHENMFWYRQDPGLGLRLIYFSYDVKMKEKGDIPEGYSVSREKKERFSLILESASTNQTSMYLCASSFAGDSGANVLTFGAGSRLTVL.

Here the CDR3 DNA reads TGTGCCAGCAGATCAGACGGACGTGGGGGCTACACCTTC. Translated, it gives CASRSDGRGGYTF. The chain couples TRBV6-1 to TRBJ1-2, with D uncertain. Germline assignment: CDR1 MNHNS and CDR2 SASEGT. The CDR3 has 13 residues. V was shortened by 6 bases and J by 8 bases, with 16 bases between the two germline ends.

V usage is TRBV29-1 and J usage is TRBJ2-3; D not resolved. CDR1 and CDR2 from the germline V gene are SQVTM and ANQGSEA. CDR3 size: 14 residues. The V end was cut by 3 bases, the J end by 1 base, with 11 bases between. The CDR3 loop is CSVDTRLGTDTQYF. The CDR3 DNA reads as TGCAGCGTTGATACCCGACTGGGCACAGATACGCAGTATTTT.

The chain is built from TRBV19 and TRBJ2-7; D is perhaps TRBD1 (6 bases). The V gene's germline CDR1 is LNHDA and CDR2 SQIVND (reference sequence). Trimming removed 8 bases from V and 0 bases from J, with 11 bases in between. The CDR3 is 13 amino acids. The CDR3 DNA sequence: TGTGCCAGTTCGACAGGAAACTCCTACGAGCAGTACTTC. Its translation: CASSTGNSYEQYF.

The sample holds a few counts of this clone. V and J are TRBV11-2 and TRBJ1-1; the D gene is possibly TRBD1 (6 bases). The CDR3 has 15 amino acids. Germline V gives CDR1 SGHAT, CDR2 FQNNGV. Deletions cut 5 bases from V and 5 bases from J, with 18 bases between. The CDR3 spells CASSPGARGVTEAFF. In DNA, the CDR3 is TGTGCCAGCAGCCCAGGGGCCAGGGGAGTTACTGAAGCTTTCTTT. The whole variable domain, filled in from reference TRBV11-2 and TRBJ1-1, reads EAGVAQSPRYKIIEKRQSVAFWCNPISGHATLYWYQQILGQGPKLLIQFQNNGVVDDSQLPKDRFSAERLKGVDSTLKIQPAKLEDSAVYLCASSPGARGVTEAFFGQGTRLTVV.

This chain's CDR3 is CASSLQGAFLNQPQHF. The CDR3 DNA reads as TGTGCCAGCAGCTTACAGGGGGCGTTCCTCAATCAGCCCCAGCATTTT. J is TRBJ1-5 and V is TRBV7-2, with 8 bases that match TRBD1. V trimming: 2 bases; J trimming: 3 bases; junction bases outside the gene matches: 6. This CDR3 contains 16 residues. Germline-derived CDR1 and CDR2 are SGHTA and FQGNSA.

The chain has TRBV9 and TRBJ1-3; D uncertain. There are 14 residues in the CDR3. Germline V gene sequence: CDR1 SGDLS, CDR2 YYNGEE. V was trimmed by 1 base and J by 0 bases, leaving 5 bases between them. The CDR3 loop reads CASSVRVSGNTIYF. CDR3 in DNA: TGTGCCAGCAGCGTAAGGGTCTCTGGAAACACCATATATTTT.

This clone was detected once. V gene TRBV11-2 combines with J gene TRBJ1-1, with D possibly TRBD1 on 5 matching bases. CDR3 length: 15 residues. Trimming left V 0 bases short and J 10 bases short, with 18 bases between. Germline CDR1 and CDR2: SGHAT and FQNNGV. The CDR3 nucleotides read TGTGCCAGCAGCTTAGATCAATGGGTACGCGGGGGAGCTTTCTTT. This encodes CASSLDQWVRGGAFF.

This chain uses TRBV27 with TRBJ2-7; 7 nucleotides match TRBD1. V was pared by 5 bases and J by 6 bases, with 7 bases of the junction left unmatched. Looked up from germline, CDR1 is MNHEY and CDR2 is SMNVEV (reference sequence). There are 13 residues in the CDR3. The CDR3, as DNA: TGTGCCAGCAGTACACAAGGGGGCGGCGAGCAGTACTTC. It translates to CASSTQGGGEQYF.

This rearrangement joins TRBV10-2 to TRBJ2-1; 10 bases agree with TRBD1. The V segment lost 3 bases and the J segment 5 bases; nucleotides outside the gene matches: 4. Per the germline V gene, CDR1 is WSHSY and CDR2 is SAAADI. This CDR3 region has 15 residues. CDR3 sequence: CASSDFGTGDNEQFF. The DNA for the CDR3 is TGCGCCAGCAGTGACTTTGGGACAGGGGACAATGAGCAGTTCTTC.

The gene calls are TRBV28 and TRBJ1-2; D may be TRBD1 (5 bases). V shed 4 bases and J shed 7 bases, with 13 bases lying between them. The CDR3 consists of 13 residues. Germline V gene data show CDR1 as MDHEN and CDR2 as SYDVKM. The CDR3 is CASSSLMQGGYTF. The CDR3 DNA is TGTGCCAGCAGTTCTCTCATGCAGGGTGGCTACACCTTC.

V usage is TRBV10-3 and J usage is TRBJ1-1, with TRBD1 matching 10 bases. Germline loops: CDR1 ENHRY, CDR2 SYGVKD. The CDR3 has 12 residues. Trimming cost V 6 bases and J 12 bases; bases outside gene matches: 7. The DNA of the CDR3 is TGTGCCATCAGCCCGGGACAGGGGTCGACTTTCTTT. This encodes CAISPGQGSTFF.

Written as DNA, the CDR3 is TGTGCCAGCAGCATACTAGCGGGAGGGCCTCAGTTCTTC. This gives the protein CASSILAGGPQFF. The chain is built from TRBV9 and TRBJ2-1; the match to TRBD2 covers 13 bases. CDR3 length: 13 residues. Trimming removed 4 bases from V and 13 bases from J; junction bases left unmatched: 5. In germline, CDR1 is SGDLS, CDR2 YYNGEE.

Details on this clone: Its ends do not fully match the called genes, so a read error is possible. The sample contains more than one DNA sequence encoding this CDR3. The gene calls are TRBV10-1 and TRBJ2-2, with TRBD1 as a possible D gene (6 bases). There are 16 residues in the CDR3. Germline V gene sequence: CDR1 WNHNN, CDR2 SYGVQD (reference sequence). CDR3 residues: CASSEYRTANTGELFF. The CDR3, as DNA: TGTGCCAGCAGTGAGTATCGGACAGCCAACACCGGGGAGCTGTTTTTT.

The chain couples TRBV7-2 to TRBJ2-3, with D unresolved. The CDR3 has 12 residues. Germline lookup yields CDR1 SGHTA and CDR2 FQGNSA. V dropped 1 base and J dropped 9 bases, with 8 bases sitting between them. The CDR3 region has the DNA TGTGCCAGCAGCTTAGATCGGGCGACGCAGTATTTT. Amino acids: CASSLDRATQYF.

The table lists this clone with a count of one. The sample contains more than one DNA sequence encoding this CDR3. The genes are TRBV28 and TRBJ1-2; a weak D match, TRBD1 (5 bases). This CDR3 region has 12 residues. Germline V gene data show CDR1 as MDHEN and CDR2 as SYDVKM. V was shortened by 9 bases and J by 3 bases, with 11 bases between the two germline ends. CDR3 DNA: TGTGCCAGTAGTCAGGGAGACTATGGCTACACCTTC. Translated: CASSQGDYGYTF.

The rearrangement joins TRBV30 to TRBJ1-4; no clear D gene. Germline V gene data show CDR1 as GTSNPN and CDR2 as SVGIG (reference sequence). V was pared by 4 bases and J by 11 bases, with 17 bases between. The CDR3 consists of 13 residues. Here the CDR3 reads CAWTAREAYKLFF. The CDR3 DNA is TGTGCCTGGACGGCGAGGGAGGCGTATAAACTGTTTTTT.

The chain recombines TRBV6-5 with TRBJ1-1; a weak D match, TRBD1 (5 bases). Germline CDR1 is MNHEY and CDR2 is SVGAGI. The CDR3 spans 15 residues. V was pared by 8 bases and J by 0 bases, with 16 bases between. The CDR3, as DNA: TGTGCCAGCCGTCGGGTCGGCAGGGTGAACACTGAAGCTTTCTTT. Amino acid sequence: CASRRVGRVNTEAFF.